A selection of T cell receptor beta chains follows, all from one sample in a study of cytomegalovirus exposure and HLA in healthy donors. TCRdb's table, derived via immunoSEQ multiplex PCR, lists solely in-frame clones and lacks some. Of 180,000 or so clones in the sample, almost 80% are singletons; the top ten hold about 14%. The source material was PBMCs. These receptors came from a man aged 50-60 years in good health and CMV-seropositive. The CDR3 runs from the conserved cysteine through the conserved F or W. Each record gives: V gene, clone size, D gene, J gene, CDR3 protein, CDR3 DNA. D genes are given only for firm matches. Clone size, where shown, is once, few, many, or a class for clones that have expanded.

v_gene: TRBV9; abundance: .; d_gene: TRBD1; j_gene: TRBJ1-2; CDR3aa: CASSDGTGNYGYTF; CDR3nt: TGTGCCAGCAGCGACGGGACAGGGAACTATGGCTACACCTTC
v_gene: TRBV6-6; abundance: once; d_gene: .; j_gene: TRBJ1-6; CDR3aa: CASRLLQGHDNSPLHF; CDR3nt: TGTGCCAGCAGGCTGCTTCAGGGCCACGATAATTCACCCCTCCACTTT
v_gene: TRBV10-3; abundance: .; d_gene: TRBD1; j_gene: TRBJ1-2; CDR3aa: CAINQGQGMFGYTF; CDR3nt: TGTGCCATCAACCAGGGACAGGGGATGTTTGGCTACACCTTC
v_gene: TRBV6-5; abundance: .; d_gene: .; j_gene: TRBJ1-2; CDR3aa: CASSPQGYYGYTF; CDR3nt: TGTGCCAGCAGTCCCCAGGGATACTATGGCTACACCTTC
v_gene: TRBV9; abundance: .; d_gene: TRBD1; j_gene: TRBJ1-2; CDR3aa: CASSSTGTAGYTF; CDR3nt: TGTGCCAGCAGCTCGACCGGGACAGCCGGCTACACCTTC
v_gene: TRBV4-1; abundance: .; d_gene: TRBD1; j_gene: TRBJ1-1; CDR3aa: CASSQDIRDRGPGNTEAFF; CDR3nt: TGCGCCAGCAGCCAAGATATCAGGGACAGGGGGCCCGGGAACACTGAAGCTTTCTTT
v_gene: TRBV25-1; abundance: once; d_gene: TRBD1; j_gene: TRBJ1-1; CDR3aa: CASSAGGQGRAFF; CDR3nt: TGTGCCAGCAGTGCCGGGGGACAGGGTCGAGCTTTCTTT
v_gene: TRBV5-6; abundance: .; d_gene: .; j_gene: TRBJ1-5; CDR3aa: CASSLGAGVQPQHF; CDR3nt: TGTGCCAGCAGCTTGGGGGCAGGGGTTCAGCCCCAGCATTTT
v_gene: TRBV7-2; abundance: .; d_gene: .; j_gene: TRBJ1-2; CDR3aa: CASSLSPTNYGYTF; CDR3nt: TGTGCCAGCAGCTTAAGTCCTACTAACTATGGCTACACCTTC
v_gene: TRBV7-9; abundance: .; d_gene: TRBD2; j_gene: TRBJ2-1; CDR3aa: CASWSGGVNEQFF; CDR3nt: TGTGCCAGCTGGAGCGGGGGCGTCAATGAGCAGTTCTTC
v_gene: TRBV2; abundance: .; d_gene: TRBD1; j_gene: TRBJ1-4; CDR3aa: CASRATGTAGKLFF; CDR3nt: TGTGCCAGCAGGGCGACAGGGACCGCCGGAAAACTGTTTTTT
v_gene: TRBV4-3; abundance: .; d_gene: TRBD1; j_gene: TRBJ2-6; CDR3aa: CASSHGQGGGANVLTF; CDR3nt: TGCGCCAGCAGCCACGGACAGGGGGGTGGGGCCAACGTCCTGACTTTC
v_gene: TRBV7-3; abundance: few; d_gene: TRBD2; j_gene: TRBJ2-3; CDR3aa: CASSLTSSGGGGTDTQYF; CDR3nt: TGTGCCAGCAGCTTAACGTCTAGCGGGGGAGGGGGCACAGATACGCAGTATTTT
v_gene: TRBV14; abundance: .; d_gene: .; j_gene: TRBJ1-2; CDR3aa: CASSPGVSYGYTF; CDR3nt: TGTGCCAGCAGCCCAGGGGTCAGCTATGGCTACACCTTC
v_gene: TRBV18; abundance: .; d_gene: TRBD2; j_gene: TRBJ2-2; CDR3aa: CASSPGLAGTGELFF; CDR3nt: TGTGCCAGCTCACCGGGACTAGCGGGGACCGGGGAGCTGTTTTTT